This T cell receptor (beta chain) derives from a study of Graves' ophthalmopathy and Graves' hyperthyroidism. V trimming: 1 base; J trimming: 6 bases; junction bases outside the gene matches: 3. The CDR3 has 14 residues. The germline CDR1 and CDR2 sequences are MNHEY and SVGEGT. The authors amplified TCR beta CDR3 regions, and they did so from RNA transcripts for repertoire sequencing. HTBI primers were used in a first-round RT-PCR, which preceded a second-round multiplex PCR. TCRdb re-called the multiplex PCR reads through MiXCR, storing one row per CDR3 protein. This sample has about 400,000 distinct CDR3 sequences, with about a sixth found just once.

Input material: peripheral blood. The chain uses TRBV6-2 or TRBV6-3 and TRBJ2-7; 10 nucleotides match TRBD2. This clonotype was obtained from a woman aged 18-35 years with Graves' ophthalmopathy. The chain's CDR3 is CASSYCSGRCEQYF. The CDR3 DNA reads as TGTGCCAGCAGTTACTGTAGCGGGAGGTGCGAGCAGTACTTC.